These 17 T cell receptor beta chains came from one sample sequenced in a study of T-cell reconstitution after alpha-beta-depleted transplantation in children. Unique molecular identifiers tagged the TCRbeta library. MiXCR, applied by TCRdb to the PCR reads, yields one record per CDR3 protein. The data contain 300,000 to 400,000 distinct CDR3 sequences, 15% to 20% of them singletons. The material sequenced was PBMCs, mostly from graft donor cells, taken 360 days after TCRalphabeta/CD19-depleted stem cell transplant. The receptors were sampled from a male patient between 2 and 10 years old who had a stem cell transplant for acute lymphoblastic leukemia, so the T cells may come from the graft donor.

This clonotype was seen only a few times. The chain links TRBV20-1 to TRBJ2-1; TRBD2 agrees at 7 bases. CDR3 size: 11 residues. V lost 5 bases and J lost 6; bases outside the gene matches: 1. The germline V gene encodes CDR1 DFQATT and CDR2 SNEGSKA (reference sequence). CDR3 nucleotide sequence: TGCAGTGCTTGGGGGGGCAATGAGCAGTTCTTC. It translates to CSAWGGNEQFF.

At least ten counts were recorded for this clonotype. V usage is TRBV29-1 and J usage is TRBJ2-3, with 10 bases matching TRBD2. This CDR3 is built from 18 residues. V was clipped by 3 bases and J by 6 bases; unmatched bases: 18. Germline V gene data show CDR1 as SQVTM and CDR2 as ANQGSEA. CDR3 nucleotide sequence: TGCAGCGTTGACGGACCCGAACTACCTAGCGGGAGAGTCGATACGCAGTATTTT. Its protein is CSVDGPELPSGRVDTQYF.

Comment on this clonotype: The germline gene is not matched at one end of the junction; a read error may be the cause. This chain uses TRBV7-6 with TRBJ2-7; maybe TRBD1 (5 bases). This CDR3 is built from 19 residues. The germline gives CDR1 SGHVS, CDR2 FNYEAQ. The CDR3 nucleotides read TGTGCCAGCAGCTCCCTCCCATCCCATTTAACAGGATTCTCCAACGAGCAGTACTTC. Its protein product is CASSSLPSHLTGFSNEQYF.

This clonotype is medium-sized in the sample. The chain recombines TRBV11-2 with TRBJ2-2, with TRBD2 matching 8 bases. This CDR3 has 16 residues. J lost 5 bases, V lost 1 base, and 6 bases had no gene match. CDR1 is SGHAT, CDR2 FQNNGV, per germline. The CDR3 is CASSLAGGPITGELFF. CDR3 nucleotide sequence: TGTGCCAGCAGCTTAGCGGGAGGGCCGATTACCGGGGAGCTGTTTTTT.

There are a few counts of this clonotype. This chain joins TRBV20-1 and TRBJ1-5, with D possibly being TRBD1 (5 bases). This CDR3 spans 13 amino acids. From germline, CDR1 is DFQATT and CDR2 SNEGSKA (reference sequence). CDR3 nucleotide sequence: TGCAGCGTTATAGGGACTGGCAATCAGCCCCAGCATTTT. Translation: CSVIGTGNQPQHF.

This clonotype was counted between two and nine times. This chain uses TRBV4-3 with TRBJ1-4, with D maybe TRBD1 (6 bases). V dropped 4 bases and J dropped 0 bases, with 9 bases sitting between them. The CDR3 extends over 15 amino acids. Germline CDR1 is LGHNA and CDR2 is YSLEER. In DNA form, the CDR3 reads TGCGCCAGCAGCCGCTCAGGGGCAACTAATGAAAAACTGTTTTTT. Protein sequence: CASSRSGATNEKLFF.

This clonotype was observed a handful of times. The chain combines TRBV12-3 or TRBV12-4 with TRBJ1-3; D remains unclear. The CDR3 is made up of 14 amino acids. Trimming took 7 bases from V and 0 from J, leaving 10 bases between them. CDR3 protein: CASTRGSSGNTIYF. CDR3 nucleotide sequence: TGTGCCAGCACCCGGGGAAGCTCTGGAAACACCATATATTTT.

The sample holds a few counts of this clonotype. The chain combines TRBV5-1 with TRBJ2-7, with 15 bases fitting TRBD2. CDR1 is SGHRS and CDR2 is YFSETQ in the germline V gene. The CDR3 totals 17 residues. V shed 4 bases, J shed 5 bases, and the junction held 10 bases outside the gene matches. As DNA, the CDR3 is TGCGCCAGCAGCCTAGGACTAGCGGGAGGGCCAAGGAACGAGCAGTACTTC. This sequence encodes CASSLGLAGGPRNEQYF.

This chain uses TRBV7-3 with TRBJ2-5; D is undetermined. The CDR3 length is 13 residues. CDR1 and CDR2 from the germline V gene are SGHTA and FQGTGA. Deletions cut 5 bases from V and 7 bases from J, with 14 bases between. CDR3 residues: CASSPDGSGTQYF. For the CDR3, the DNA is TGTGCCAGCAGCCCGGACGGCTCGGGGACCCAGTACTTC.

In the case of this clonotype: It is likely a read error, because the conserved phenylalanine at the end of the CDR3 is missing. The CDR3, as DNA: TGCAGCGTTTCCTTACAGGGGGCAGGGGACACCATATATTTA. It specifies CSVSLQGAGDTIYL. This chain uses TRBV29-1 with TRBJ1-3, with 9 bases fitting TRBD1. The CDR3 sequence is 14 residues long. Germline V gene lookup returns CDR1 SQVTM and CDR2 ANQGSEA. Trimming took 5 bases from V and 8 from J; bases not matched to a gene: 10.

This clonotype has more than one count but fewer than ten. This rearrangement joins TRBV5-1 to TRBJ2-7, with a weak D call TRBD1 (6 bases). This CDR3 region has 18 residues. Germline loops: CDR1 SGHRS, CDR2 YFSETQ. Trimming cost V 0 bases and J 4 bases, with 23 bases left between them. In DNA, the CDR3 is TGCGCCAGCAGCTTGGCCCCACCACAGGGCGCCCCAACTTACGAGCAGTACTTC. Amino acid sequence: CASSLAPPQGAPTYEQYF.

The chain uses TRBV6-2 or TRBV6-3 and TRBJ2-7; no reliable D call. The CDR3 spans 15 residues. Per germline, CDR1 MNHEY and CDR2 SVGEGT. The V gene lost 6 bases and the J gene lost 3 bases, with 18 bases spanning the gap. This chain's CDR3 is CASRNRAMELYEQYF. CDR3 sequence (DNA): TGTGCCAGCAGAAACCGGGCGATGGAGCTCTACGAGCAGTACTTC.

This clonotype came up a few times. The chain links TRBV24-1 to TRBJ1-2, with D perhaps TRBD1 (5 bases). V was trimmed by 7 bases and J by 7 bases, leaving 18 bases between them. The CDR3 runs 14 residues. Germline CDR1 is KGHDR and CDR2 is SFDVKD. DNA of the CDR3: TGTGCCACCAGCCCGACCCAGGGAAAGGGTGGCTACACCTTC. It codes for CATSPTQGKGGYTF.

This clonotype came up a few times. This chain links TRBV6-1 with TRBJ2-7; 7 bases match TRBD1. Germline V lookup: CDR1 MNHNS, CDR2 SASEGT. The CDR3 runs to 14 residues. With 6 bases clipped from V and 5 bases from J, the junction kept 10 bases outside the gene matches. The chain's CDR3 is CASSPLYRGNEQYF. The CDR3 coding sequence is TGTGCCAGCAGCCCACTCTACAGGGGTAACGAGCAGTACTTC.

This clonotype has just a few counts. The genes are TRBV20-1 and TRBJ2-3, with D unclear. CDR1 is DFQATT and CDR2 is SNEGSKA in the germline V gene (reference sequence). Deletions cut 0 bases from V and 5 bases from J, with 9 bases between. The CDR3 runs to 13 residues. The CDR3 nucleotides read TGCAGTGCTAGAGACAGAGTGGGAGATACGCAGTATTTT. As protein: CSARDRVGDTQYF.

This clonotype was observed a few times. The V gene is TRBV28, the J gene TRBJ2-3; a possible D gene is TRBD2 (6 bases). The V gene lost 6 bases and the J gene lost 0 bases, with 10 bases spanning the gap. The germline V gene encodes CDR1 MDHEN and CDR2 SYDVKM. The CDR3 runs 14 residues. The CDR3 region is CASRQAGSTDTQYF. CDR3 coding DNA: TGTGCCAGCAGACAAGCGGGTAGCACAGATACGCAGTATTTT. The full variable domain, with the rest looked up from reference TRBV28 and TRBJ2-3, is DVKVTQSSRYLVKRTGEKVFLECVQDMDHENMFWYRQDPGLGLRLIYFSYDVKMKEKGDIPEGYSVSREKKERFSLILESASTNQTSMYLCASRQAGSTDTQYFGPGTRLTVL.

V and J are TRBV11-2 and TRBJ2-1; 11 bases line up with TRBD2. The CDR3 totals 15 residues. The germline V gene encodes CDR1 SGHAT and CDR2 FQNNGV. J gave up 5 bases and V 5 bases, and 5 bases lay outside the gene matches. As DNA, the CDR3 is TGTGCCAGCAGCACCTCGGGACTAGCGGACAATGAGCAGTTCTTC. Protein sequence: CASSTSGLADNEQFF.